Listed here are 26 T cell receptor beta chains from one sample, sequenced in a study of blood T cell repertoires in COVID-19. Assay: immunoSEQ multiplex PCR; the TCRdb copy retains only in-frame clones and omits some. The sample contains about 46,000 clones, roughly nine tenths of which appear only once. The sample comprised peripheral blood. The receptor set was obtained from an older man with active COVID-19.

This chain connects TRBV7-9 to TRBJ2-5; D may be TRBD1 (6 bases). Germline CDR1 is SEHNR and CDR2 is FQNEAQ (reference sequence). This CDR3 region has 15 residues. The ends were cut back, 3 bases at V and 2 bases at J, with 13 bases in the middle. In DNA, the CDR3 is TGTGCCAGCAGCTTTAGGACAGTACCACAAGAGACCCAGTACTTC. It specifies CASSFRTVPQETQYF.

V gene TRBV7-2 combines with J gene TRBJ1-3; D is uncertain. V dropped 1 base and J dropped 0 bases, with 13 bases sitting between them. This CDR3 region has 17 residues. Per germline, CDR1 SGHTA and CDR2 FQGNSA. CDR3 DNA sequence: TGTGCCAGCAGCTTAGGCGGCAGATTGGCCTCTGGAAACACCATATATTTT. Encoded protein: CASSLGGRLASGNTIYF.

The chain carries TRBV19 and TRBJ1-6, with 10 nucleotides matching TRBD1. This CDR3 is 16 amino acids long. Germline trimming cut 7 bases from V and 13 bases from J; bases unmatched to any gene: 16. CDR1 is LNHDA and CDR2 is SQIVND in the germline V gene (reference sequence). CDR3 coding DNA: TGTGCCAGTACCGTTGATGGACAGGGGGTAGCCAGTCCCCTCCACTTT. Amino acid sequence: CASTVDGQGVASPLHF.

The V call is TRBV4-3, the J call TRBJ2-2; D gene ambiguous. V was shortened by 4 bases and J by 7 bases, with 10 bases between the two germline ends. The CDR3 has 13 amino acids. The V gene's germline CDR1 is LGHNA and CDR2 YSLEER. The CDR3: CASSLRSGGELFF. The CDR3 DNA reads TGCGCCAGCAGCCTCAGATCAGGCGGGGAGCTGTTTTTT.

This chain uses TRBV9 with TRBJ1-2; maybe TRBD1 (5 bases). Per germline, CDR1 SGDLS and CDR2 YYNGEE. Deletions cut 0 bases from V and 4 bases from J, with 19 bases between. The CDR3 covers 17 residues. The CDR3 is CASSVAPLGGTSYGYTF. The CDR3 DNA reads as TGTGCCAGCAGCGTAGCTCCGCTGGGAGGGACCTCCTATGGCTACACCTTC.

The chain combines TRBV6-5 with TRBJ2-5, with D possibly being TRBD1 (6 bases). This CDR3 is 16 amino acids long. V was clipped by 2 bases and J by 3 bases, with 16 bases between them. CDR1 and CDR2 from the germline V gene are MNHEY and SVGAGI. CDR3: CASSYGTLGRKETQYF. DNA of the CDR3: TGTGCCAGCAGTTACGGGACACTCGGCCGAAAAGAGACCCAGTACTTC.

The chain uses TRBV27 and TRBJ2-7; D is unclear. The length of the CDR3 is 13 residues. Germline CDR1 MNHEY, CDR2 SMNVEV (reference sequence). The V and J ends lost 2 bases and 4 bases respectively, with 9 bases between them. The CDR3: CASSLQAPYEQYF. CDR3 sequence (DNA): TGTGCCAGCAGTTTACAGGCCCCATACGAGCAGTACTTC.

V and J are TRBV7-6 and TRBJ2-2; maybe TRBD1 (6 bases). The V gene's germline CDR1 is SGHVS and CDR2 FNYEAQ. This CDR3 comprises 15 residues. With 2 bases removed from V and 2 bases from J, the gap between germline ends came to 9 bases. The CDR3 DNA is TGTGCCAGCAGCTTATGGGGGCCCAACACCGGGGAGCTGTTTTTT. Translation gives CASSLWGPNTGELFF.

The chain uses TRBV15 and TRBJ2-3, with 7 bases matching TRBD1. This CDR3 region has 15 residues. With 7 bases clipped from V and 2 bases from J, the junction kept 9 bases outside the gene matches. Germline values: CDR1 LNHNV, CDR2 YYDKDF (reference sequence). The CDR3 nucleotides are TGTGCCACCACCCCAAGGGGGCTCCTCACAGATACGCAGTATTTT. Encoded protein: CATTPRGLLTDTQYF.

This clone showed up just once. The chain employs TRBV28 and TRBJ1-2; 7 nucleotides agree with TRBD1. V shed 1 base and J 3 bases; nucleotides not matched to a gene: 17. This CDR3 region has 19 residues. Germline CDR1 MDHEN, CDR2 SYDVKM. The CDR3 bases are TGTGCCAGCAGTTTATCTGGGACAGAAACCAAATGGGAGGACTATGGCTACACCTTC. It is translated as CASSLSGTETKWEDYGYTF.

The chain employs TRBV2 and TRBJ2-3, with D possibly being TRBD2 (6 bases). The CDR3 loop spans 13 amino acids. V was shortened by 6 bases and J by 4 bases, with 11 bases between the two germline ends. Germline CDR1 is SNHLY and CDR2 is FYNNEI. This chain's CDR3 is CASSRESADTQYF. The CDR3, as DNA: TGTGCCAGCAGCCGGGAGTCGGCAGATACGCAGTATTTT.

The CDR3 loop is CATSDLLSTDTQYF. The DNA of the CDR3 is TGTGCCACCAGTGATTTACTGAGCACAGATACGCAGTATTTT. This sequence joins TRBV24-1 and TRBJ2-3, with D unresolved. Germline lookup yields CDR1 KGHDR and CDR2 SFDVKD. V shed 1 base and J shed 0 bases, with 4 bases lying between them. This CDR3 region has 14 residues.

This clone came up once. The V gene is TRBV4-3, the J gene TRBJ2-4, with 8 bases that match TRBD1. V was pared by 2 bases and J by 0 bases, with 12 bases of the junction left unmatched. There are 19 residues in the CDR3. Germline V gene lookup returns CDR1 LGHNA and CDR2 YSLEER. The DNA of the CDR3 is TGCGCCAGCAGCCAACAACAGGGGGACCGCTCACTAGCCAAAAACATTCAGTACTTC. This sequence encodes CASSQQQGDRSLAKNIQYF.

The CDR3 sequence is CASGGYSNQPQHF. The CDR3 bases are TGTGCCAGCGGGGGGTATAGCAATCAGCCCCAGCATTTT. The V call is TRBV28, the J call TRBJ1-5, with TRBD1 as a possible D gene (5 bases). Trimming stripped 8 bases from V and 0 bases from J, with 8 bases between. Germline CDR1 is MDHEN and CDR2 is SYDVKM. The CDR3 totals 13 residues.

The chain employs TRBV5-6 and TRBJ1-5; 8 bases are shared with TRBD1. The CDR3 is made up of 15 amino acids. V gave up 2 bases and J gave up 3 bases; unmatched junction bases: 4. Germline lookup yields CDR1 SGHDT and CDR2 YYEEEE. The CDR3 DNA reads TGTGCCAGCAGCTTCCAGGACAGGGTCAATCAGCCCCAGCATTTT. Amino acid sequence: CASSFQDRVNQPQHF.

The rearrangement uses TRBV7-6 and TRBJ2-4, with TRBD1 matching 9 bases. CDR1 and CDR2 (germline): SGHVS, FNYEAQ. Losses at the gene ends were 5 bases for V and 3 bases for J; bases not matched to a gene: 11. This CDR3 is built from 17 residues. The CDR3 is CASSASTGGWGKNIQYF. The CDR3 coding sequence is TGTGCCAGCAGCGCCTCGACAGGGGGTTGGGGCAAAAACATTCAGTACTTC.

The chain joins TRBV27 to TRBJ2-1, with 15 nucleotides matching TRBD2. Germline V gene sequence: CDR1 MNHEY, CDR2 SMNVEV (reference sequence). V gave up 6 bases and J gave up 0 bases; unmatched junction bases: 9. The CDR3 is made up of 19 amino acids. The CDR3 DNA follows: TGTGCCAGCAGAAACCCGGGACTAGCGGGGGGAAGCTCCTACAATGAGCAGTTCTTC. It codes for CASRNPGLAGGSSYNEQFF.

This sequence joins TRBV7-3 and TRBJ2-2; 9 bases match TRBD1. The CDR3 has 14 amino acids. In germline, CDR1 is SGHTA, CDR2 FQGTGA. V shed 5 bases and J 7 bases; nucleotides not matched to a gene: 5. CDR3 in amino acids: CASSLDRGIGELFF. CDR3 bases: TGTGCCAGCAGCCTGGACAGGGGAATCGGGGAGCTGTTTTTT.

This clone was observed a single time. The genes are TRBV10-3 and TRBJ1-1, with TRBD1 as a possible D gene (6 bases). The CDR3 length is 15 residues. Trimming took 2 bases from V and 1 from J, leaving 11 bases between them. Germline V gene lookup returns CDR1 ENHRY and CDR2 SYGVKD. The CDR3 nucleotides read TGTGCCATCAGTGAGCTGGACAGTACGAACACTGAAGCTTTCTTT. Translation: CAISELDSTNTEAFF.

V gene TRBV19 combines with J gene TRBJ1-6; D gene ambiguous. The V end lost 7 bases, the J end lost 7 bases, and 11 bases lay between the germline ends. Germline V gene sequence: CDR1 LNHDA, CDR2 SQIVND (reference sequence). The CDR3 runs 13 residues. The CDR3 here is CASTGLQNSPLHF. As DNA, the CDR3 is TGTGCCAGTACTGGACTACAGAATTCACCCCTCCACTTT.

V usage is TRBV7-2 and J usage is TRBJ2-5; 7 bases are a match to TRBD1. Germline CDR1 is SGHTA and CDR2 is FQGNSA. CDR3 size: 16 residues. V lost 0 bases and J lost 5; bases outside the gene matches: 9. The CDR3 sequence is CASSLALAGGRETQYF. CDR3 nucleotide sequence: TGTGCCAGCAGCTTAGCGCTGGCAGGGGGAAGGGAGACCCAGTACTTC.

This chain links TRBV3-1 (or the pseudogene TRBV3-2) with TRBJ2-7; D gene uncertain. Deletions cut 0 bases from V and 3 bases from J, with 9 bases between. The CDR3 runs to 14 residues. Germline V gives CDR1 LGHDT, CDR2 YNNKEL (reference sequence). The CDR3 DNA is TGTGCCAGCAGCCAAGATTTTTCTTTCTACGAGCAGTACTTC. Its protein product is CASSQDFSFYEQYF.

The gene calls are TRBV7-9 and TRBJ1-4, with 7 bases lining up with TRBD1. Germline V gene sequence: CDR1 SEHNR, CDR2 FQNEAQ (reference sequence). CDR3 length: 14 residues. V trimming: 4 bases; J trimming: 3 bases; junction bases outside the gene matches: 2. CDR3 protein: CASSSDRSNEKLFF. CDR3 sequence (DNA): TGTGCCAGCAGCTCGGACAGGTCTAATGAAAAACTGTTTTTT.

V usage is TRBV5-1 and J usage is TRBJ2-1, with 11 bases aligning to TRBD2. The CDR3 consists of 17 residues. The trim removed 0 bases at V and 4 bases at J, leaving 6 bases unmatched. Germline V CDR1 and CDR2: SGHRS, YFSETQ. DNA for the CDR3: TGCGCCAGCAGCTTGGCGGTAGCGGGAGGGAGATACAATGAGCAGTTCTTC. Amino acids: CASSLAVAGGRYNEQFF.

The chain employs TRBV7-9 and TRBJ2-7, with D maybe TRBD2 (6 bases). V shed 3 bases and J shed 3 bases, with 9 bases lying between them. The germline CDR1 and CDR2 sequences are SEHNR and FQNEAQ (reference sequence). The CDR3 has 13 residues. The CDR3, as DNA: TGTGCCAGCAGCTTGGGGACTTTCTACGAGCAGTACTTC. This encodes CASSLGTFYEQYF.

The chain employs TRBV5-1 and TRBJ2-1, with D possibly TRBD2 on 6 matching bases. The CDR3 length is 16 residues. V was shortened by 0 bases and J by 0 bases, with 10 bases between the two germline ends. Looked up from germline, CDR1 is SGHRS and CDR2 is YFSETQ. The CDR3 DNA is TGCGCCAGCAGCTTGGTAGGCGGGACCTCCTACAATGAGCAGTTCTTC. Amino acids: CASSLVGGTSYNEQFF. Full variable domain (missing parts from reference TRBV5-1 and TRBJ2-1): KAGVTQTPRYLIKTRGQQVTLSCSPISGHRSVSWYQQTPGQGLQFLFEYFSETQRNKGNFPGRFSGRQFSNSRSEMNVSTLELGDSALYLCASSLVGGTSYNEQFFGPGTRLTVL.